Below, 27 T cell receptor beta chains from the same sample are listed, as sequenced in a study of blood T cells in healthy people across ages. A J-beta primer mix and a sample-barcoded 5' primer were used in a second PCR of about 6 to 12 cycles. TCRdb fed the 5' RACE reads into MiXCR, producing one record per CDR3 protein. The sample has nearly 800,000 distinct CDR3 sequences; around 25% are singletons. This same sample was also part of a study on T cells of mothers and their children.

Material: blood. The receptors shown here come from a boy aged 5-17 years in good health.

This clonotype was counted at least ten times. The chain is built from TRBV27 and TRBJ2-3, with D possibly being TRBD2 (6 bases). V lost 0 bases to trimming and J lost 4 bases, with 14 bases between them. CDR1 is MNHEY and CDR2 is SMNVEV in the germline V gene (reference sequence). CDR3 length: 16 amino acids. In nucleotides, the CDR3 is TGTGCCAGCAGTTTATCGATCGTAAGGGACTCAGATACGCAGTATTTT. Encoded protein: CASSLSIVRDSDTQYF.

This clonotype was observed a handful of times. V is TRBV7-9 and J is TRBJ2-5; D possibly matches TRBD1 or TRBD2 (5 bases each). The CDR3 has 15 residues. Germline lookup yields CDR1 SEHNR and CDR2 FQNEAQ (reference sequence). Trimming cost V 5 bases and J 2 bases, with 15 bases left between them. CDR3: CASSERGLGQETQYF. For the CDR3, the DNA is TGTGCCAGCAGCGAGAGGGGCTTGGGGCAAGAGACCCAGTACTTC.

The chain carries TRBV10-3 and TRBJ2-5, with D possibly TRBD1 on 5 matching bases. CDR3 length: 12 amino acids. The V gene lost 7 bases and the J gene lost 1 base, with 7 bases spanning the gap. Germline V gene data show CDR1 as ENHRY and CDR2 as SYGVKD. CDR3 DNA sequence: TGTGCCATCAAGACAGCCCAAGAGACCCAGTACTTC. This encodes CAIKTAQETQYF.

The gene calls are TRBV20-1 and TRBJ2-1, with 8 nucleotides matching TRBD2. The DNA end is a closer match to TRBJ2-7, so the J assignment may be wrong. Per germline, CDR1 DFQATT and CDR2 SNEGSKA (reference sequence). This CDR3 comprises 15 residues. CDR3 coding DNA: TGCAGTGCTAGGCGCAGAACTAGCCGGGGGGGCGAGCAGTACTTC. It yields the protein CSARRRTSRGGEQYF.

This clonotype has ten or more counts. The chain couples TRBV3-1 to TRBJ1-5, with D unclear. The CDR3 totals 13 residues. V was clipped by 0 bases and J by 3 bases, with 3 bases between them. Germline V lookup: CDR1 LGHDT, CDR2 YNNKEL (reference sequence). In nucleotides, the CDR3 is TGTGCCAGCAGCCAAGAATACAATCAGCCCCAGCATTTT. It codes for CASSQEYNQPQHF.

This clonotype was counted a few times. This chain links TRBV18 with TRBJ2-4; D unclear. Per the germline V gene, CDR1 is KGHSH and CDR2 is LQKENI. The V end lost 3 bases, the J end lost 3 bases, and 12 bases lay between the germline ends. The CDR3 contains 15 residues. The CDR3 reads CASSPTRTVKNIQYF. CDR3 DNA: TGTGCCAGCTCACCGACCAGGACCGTCAAAAACATTCAGTACTTC.

This clonotype was found many times. This chain uses TRBV19 with TRBJ2-1; 7 bases map to TRBD2. The CDR3 runs to 15 residues. Germline CDR1 is LNHDA and CDR2 is SQIVND (reference sequence). Trimming at V came to 7 bases and at J to 2 bases, leaving 8 bases not matched to a gene. The CDR3 sequence: CASIPTAGAYNEQFF. DNA of the CDR3: TGTGCCAGTATCCCGACGGCGGGAGCCTACAATGAGCAGTTCTTC.

On this clonotype: Germline is not matched at one junction end, which may reflect a read error. This chain links TRBV2 with TRBJ2-1; possibly TRBD1 for D (6 bases). The end of the DNA is better explained by TRBJ2-7, so the J call may be wrong. Germline CDR1 reads SNHLY; CDR2 reads FYNNEI. The CDR3 extends over 14 amino acids. In DNA form, the CDR3 reads TGTGCCAGCAGTGAAATGACAGGCTCCCACGAGCAGTACTTC. It translates to CASSEMTGSHEQYF.

This CDR3 is CASRTTSQPQHF. As DNA, the CDR3 is TGTGCCAGCAGAACGACTAGCCAGCCCCAGCATTTT. The rearrangement uses TRBV12-3 or TRBV12-4 and TRBJ1-5; D is unresolved. There are 12 residues in the CDR3. V lost 6 bases to trimming and J lost 7 bases, with 10 bases between them.

This chain uses TRBV28 with TRBJ2-5; a possible D gene is TRBD1 (6 bases). The end of the DNA is better explained by TRBJ2-7, so the J call may be wrong. The CDR3 spans 16 residues. CDR1 MDHEN and CDR2 SYDVKM come from the germline V gene. In DNA, the CDR3 is TGTGCCAGCAGTTTAAGCCGGGACACCCAAACCTACGAGCAGTACTTC. It encodes CASSLSRDTQTYEQYF.

This clonotype has just a few counts. This rearrangement joins TRBV10-3 to TRBJ2-1, with D uncertain. CDR1 ENHRY and CDR2 SYGVKD come from the germline V gene. With 0 bases removed from V and 13 bases from J, the gap between germline ends came to 10 bases. The CDR3 extends over 12 amino acids. CDR3 loop: CAISESNPPQFF. CDR3 coding DNA: TGTGCCATCAGTGAGTCCAACCCCCCCCAGTTCTTC.

The CDR3 here is CASSQDSDTYYGYTF. Here the CDR3 DNA reads TGCGCCAGCAGCCAAGACTCTGACACCTACTATGGCTACACCTTC. The chain combines TRBV4-3 with TRBJ1-2; no firm D call. The CDR3 totals 15 residues. Germline loops: CDR1 LGHNA, CDR2 YSLEER. Trimming left V 0 bases short and J 3 bases short, with 11 bases between.

This clonotype showed up just a few times. The V and J genes are TRBV3-1 and TRBJ2-7, with 9 bases that match TRBD1. The CDR3 length is 14 residues. The V gene's germline CDR1 is LGHDT and CDR2 YNNKEL (reference sequence). V trimming: 0 bases; J trimming: 6 bases; junction bases outside the gene matches: 3. The CDR3 bases are TGTGCCAGCAGCCAAGACACGACAGGGGGCGAGCAGTACTTC. Translated: CASSQDTTGGEQYF.

This chain connects TRBV12-5 to TRBJ2-5; the D gene is possibly TRBD1 (5 bases). V lost 3 bases and J 1 base, leaving 9 bases between the germline ends. CDR1 and CDR2 from the germline V gene are LGHNT and FRNRAP. The CDR3 has 14 residues. The CDR3 nucleotides read TGTGCTAGTGGTTTTAGTGGGGCCCAAGAGACCCAGTACTTC. Its protein product is CASGFSGAQETQYF.

This clonotype was found a few times. J is TRBJ2-5 and V is TRBV20-1; a weak D match, TRBD1 (5 bases). The V gene lost 7 bases and the J gene lost 5 bases, with 20 bases spanning the gap. CDR3 size: 14 residues. Germline V CDR1 and CDR2: DFQATT, SNEGSKA (reference sequence). CDR3 nucleotides: TGCAGTGTAACAGAAGGGGCTAGTCTCGAGACCCAGTACTTC. As protein: CSVTEGASLETQYF.

The chain joins TRBV28 to TRBJ2-5; a weak D match, TRBD2 (5 bases). The DNA matches TRBJ2-1 better at its end, which makes the J call doubtful. This CDR3 is 15 amino acids long. Germline loops: CDR1 MDHEN, CDR2 SYDVKM. This chain's CDR3 is CASSLLGDPNNEQFF. The CDR3 DNA sequence: TGTGCCAGCAGTTTGCTCGGGGATCCAAACAATGAGCAGTTCTTC.

This clonotype has more than one count but fewer than ten. The chain combines TRBV29-1 with TRBJ1-1, with TRBD1 matching 12 bases. V shed 6 bases, J shed 7 bases, and the junction held 6 bases outside the gene matches. This CDR3 has 13 residues. CDR1 SQVTM and CDR2 ANQGSEA come from the germline V gene. The CDR3 protein is CSVAGQGAIEAFF. CDR3 bases: TGCAGCGTCGCGGGACAGGGGGCGATTGAAGCTTTCTTT.

This chain links TRBV28 with TRBJ2-7; 7 nucleotides match TRBD2. The ends lost 4 bases at V and 4 bases at J; junction bases unmatched: 10. The CDR3 has 15 amino acids. Germline V gives CDR1 MDHEN, CDR2 SYDVKM. Here the CDR3 reads CASSSTGGRGYEQYF. In DNA, the CDR3 is TGTGCCAGCAGTTCCACTGGCGGGAGAGGTTACGAGCAGTACTTC.

This clonotype was seen only a few times. This sequence joins TRBV29-1 and TRBJ2-2; D unclear. The germline V gene has CDR1 SQVTM and CDR2 ANQGSEA. V shed 4 bases and J shed 0 bases, with 9 bases lying between them. CDR3 length equals 14 residues. The CDR3 nucleotides are TGCAGCGTTGTAGGCGGCCCGAACACCGGGGAGCTGTTTTTT. Residues: CSVVGGPNTGELFF.

This clonotype came up a few times. This chain uses TRBV11-1 with TRBJ2-7, with D unclear. V lost 5 bases and J lost 0, with 11 bases in between. Per germline, CDR1 SGHAT and CDR2 FQDESV (reference sequence). The CDR3 length is 14 residues. CDR3 DNA: TGTGCCAGCAGCGGTTCGAAAATCTCCTACGAGCAGTACTTC. Translated, it gives CASSGSKISYEQYF. The full variable domain, with the rest looked up from reference TRBV11-1 and TRBJ2-7, is EAEVAQSPRYKITEKSQAVAFWCDPISGHATLYWYRQILGQGPELLVQFQDESVVDDSQLPKDRFSAERLKGVDSTLKIQPAELGDSAMYLCASSGSKISYEQYFGPGTRLTVT.

There are a few counts of this clonotype. The V gene is TRBV12-3 or TRBV12-4, the J gene TRBJ2-1, with D perhaps being TRBD1 or TRBD2 (5 bases each). The CDR3 consists of 15 residues. V lost 5 bases and J 3 bases, leaving 14 bases between the germline ends. The CDR3 sequence: CASSAMWDGYNEQFF. As DNA, the CDR3 is TGTGCCAGCAGTGCAATGTGGGACGGCTACAATGAGCAGTTCTTC.

This clonotype has at least ten counts. The chain uses TRBV9 and TRBJ2-5, with a possible D match to TRBD1 (6 bases). V lost 0 bases, J lost 4 bases, and 7 bases lay in between. This CDR3 has 13 amino acids. The germline gives CDR1 SGDLS, CDR2 YYNGEE. The CDR3 nucleotides are TGTGCCAGCAGCGTAGGAGGGGGAGAGACCCAGTACTTC. Translating it yields CASSVGGGETQYF.

V usage is TRBV3-1 and J usage is TRBJ2-4; TRBD2 matches at 8 bases. Germline CDR1 reads LGHDT; CDR2 reads YNNKEL (reference sequence). CDR3 length: 16 residues. J lost 7 bases, V lost 3 bases, and 11 bases had no gene match. The CDR3 loop reads CASSHARLARGNIQYF. CDR3 nucleotides: TGTGCCAGCAGCCACGCACGACTAGCGAGGGGGAACATTCAGTACTTC.

This chain uses TRBV5-1 with TRBJ2-3; TRBD2 matches at 8 bases. CDR1 and CDR2 from the germline V gene are SGHRS and YFSETQ. V shed 1 base, J shed 6 bases, and the junction held 16 bases outside the gene matches. The CDR3 is 18 amino acids. The CDR3 loop reads CASSLSSLAGGPRDTQYF. Written as DNA, the CDR3 is TGCGCCAGCAGCTTGTCTTCTCTGGCGGGAGGCCCCCGCGATACGCAGTATTTT.

The chain couples TRBV29-1 to TRBJ1-1, with D possibly TRBD1 on 6 matching bases. Deletions cut 5 bases from V and 5 bases from J, with 15 bases between. CDR1 and CDR2 (germline): SQVTM, ANQGSEA. This CDR3 is 13 amino acids long. CDR3 coding DNA: TGCAGCGTTTGGGGGGGGACACTTACTGAAGCTTTCTTT. Translating it yields CSVWGGTLTEAFF.

The chain has TRBV10-3 and TRBJ1-1; 7 bases fit TRBD1. This CDR3 region has 13 residues. From germline, CDR1 is ENHRY and CDR2 SYGVKD. V gave up 7 bases and J gave up 1 base; unmatched junction bases: 3. CDR3 DNA: TGTGCCATCACCGGACAGGAGAACACTGAAGCTTTCTTT. Translating gives CAITGQENTEAFF.

The chain employs TRBV10-3 and TRBJ2-7; D perhaps matches TRBD2 (7 bases). CDR1 is ENHRY, CDR2 SYGVKD, per germline. The V gene lost 2 bases and the J gene lost 0 bases, with 17 bases spanning the gap. CDR3 length: 17 residues. The CDR3 loop is CAISESPRGGSSYEQYF. The CDR3 DNA is TGTGCCATCAGTGAGAGCCCCAGGGGCGGGAGCTCCTACGAGCAGTACTTC.